The 27 T cell receptor beta chains given below trace back to one sample, sequenced in a study of T cell responses to AZD1222 COVID-19 vaccine. Repertoires were generated with immunoSEQ multiplex PCR, while TCRdb's copy carries only in-frame clones and drops some. The table records tens of thousands of clones, 70% to 90% of them present only once. Specimen: peripheral blood, collected 28 days after the second AZD1222 dose. All receptors derive from an adult who received the AZD1222 COVID-19 vaccine.

The chain recombines TRBV7-6 with TRBJ2-5; 7 nucleotides agree with TRBD1. The CDR3 sequence is 15 residues long. Trimming removed 5 bases from V and 5 bases from J; junction bases left unmatched: 11. The germline V gene encodes CDR1 SGHVS and CDR2 FNYEAQ. DNA for the CDR3: TGTGCCAGCAGCGCTCGACAGGGTACCTGGGAGACCCAGTACTTC. As protein: CASSARQGTWETQYF.

V usage is TRBV16 and J usage is TRBJ1-3, with D uncertain. Germline values: CDR1 KGHSY, CDR2 FQNENV. The CDR3 totals 17 residues. Trimming took off 2 bases at V and 0 bases at J, with 14 bases between the two ends. The CDR3 DNA follows: TGTGCCAGCAGCCAAGCTCACCCGGGATTCTCTGGAAACACCATATATTTT. Protein: CASSQAHPGFSGNTIYF.

The rearrangement joins TRBV21-1 to TRBJ2-5; whether TRBD2, the table's D call, matches the DNA was not checked. TRBV21-1 is annotated as a pseudogene. CDR3 length: 15 amino acids. CDR3 protein: CASSNEIGGQETQYF. The CDR3 nucleotides are TGTGCCAGCAGCAATGAGATCGGGGGGCAAGAGACCCAGTACTTC.

The gene calls are TRBV5-4 and TRBJ2-5, with 10 bases aligning to TRBD1. Losses at the gene ends were 4 bases for V and 7 bases for J; bases not matched to a gene: 7. The CDR3 consists of 14 residues. CDR1 and CDR2 (germline): SGHNT, YYREEE (reference sequence). CDR3 protein: CASSPGTGAGTQYF. Written as DNA, the CDR3 is TGTGCCAGCAGCCCCGGGACAGGGGCGGGGACCCAGTACTTC.

The chain recombines TRBV19 with TRBJ2-1; 12 nucleotides match TRBD2. V dropped 0 bases and J dropped 2; count of bases not matched to a gene: 8. The CDR3 loop spans 19 amino acids. Germline CDR1 is LNHDA and CDR2 is SQIVND (reference sequence). The CDR3 DNA is TGTGCCAGTAGTATAGACGCCCCTGGACTAGCGGGGCCCTACAATGAGCAGTTCTTC. Protein product: CASSIDAPGLAGPYNEQFF.

The rearrangement links TRBV30 to TRBJ2-2; 7 bases are a match to TRBD2. The CDR3 covers 13 residues. CDR1 GTSNPN and CDR2 SVGIG come from the germline V gene (reference sequence). V trimming: 4 bases; J trimming: 7 bases; junction bases outside the gene matches: 6. Here the CDR3 reads CAWKGRGVGELFF. Written as DNA, the CDR3 is TGTGCCTGGAAAGGTCGGGGGGTCGGGGAGCTGTTTTTT. The whole variable domain, filled in from reference TRBV30 and TRBJ2-2, reads SQTIHQWPATLVQPVGSPLSLECTVEGTSNPNLYWYRQAAGRGLQLLFYSVGIGQISSEVPQNLSASRPQDRQFILSSKKLLLSDSGFYLCAWKGRGVGELFFGEGSRLTVL.

Here the CDR3 reads CASSRGGLAGSSGANVLTF. The CDR3 nucleotides read TGTGCCAGCAGTCGGGGAGGACTAGCGGGGAGCTCTGGGGCCAACGTCCTGACTTTC. The V gene is TRBV27, the J gene TRBJ2-6; 12 bases agree with TRBD2. The CDR3 is made up of 19 amino acids. Trimming cost V 5 bases and J 0 bases; bases outside gene matches: 8. Germline CDR1 is MNHEY and CDR2 is SMNVEV (reference sequence). The whole variable domain, filled in from reference TRBV27 and TRBJ2-6, reads EAQVTQNPRYLITVTGKKLTVTCSQNMNHEYMSWYRQDPGLGLRQIYYSMNVEVTDKGDVPEGYKVSRKEKRNFPLILESPSPNQTSLYFCASSRGGLAGSSGANVLTFGAGSRLTVL.

This sequence joins TRBV19 and TRBJ2-7, with TRBD1 identical over 7 bases. The J segment lost 8 bases and the V segment lost 7 bases, leaving 17 bases of the junction unmatched. Germline V gene sequence: CDR1 LNHDA, CDR2 SQIVND (reference sequence). The CDR3 extends over 15 amino acids. The CDR3 nucleotides are TGTGCCAGTAACCCTAAGGGGCAGGGGGTAACCAAGCAGTACTTC. Encoded protein: CASNPKGQGVTKQYF.

CDR3 loop: CASSDGRMYTGELFF. The CDR3 region has the DNA TGTGCCAGCAGTGACGGCAGGATGTACACCGGGGAGCTGTTTTTT. The genes are TRBV2 and TRBJ2-2; D not certain. This CDR3 has 15 amino acids. The germline V gene encodes CDR1 SNHLY and CDR2 FYNNEI. Trimming cost V 3 bases and J 3 bases, with 11 bases left between them.

The gene calls are TRBV2 and TRBJ2-3; 12 positions agree with TRBD1. Germline CDR1 reads SNHLY; CDR2 reads FYNNEI. The CDR3 runs 17 residues. V shed 8 bases and J 7 bases; nucleotides not matched to a gene: 16. The CDR3 loop is CASSKGWDRGLGNTQYF. The CDR3 bases are TGTGCCAGCTCCAAAGGGTGGGACAGGGGGCTGGGAAATACGCAGTATTTT.

The chain couples TRBV18 to TRBJ2-7; a weak D match, TRBD2 (5 bases). The V gene's germline CDR1 is KGHSH and CDR2 LQKENI. This CDR3 has 13 residues. With 3 bases removed from V and 2 bases from J, the gap between germline ends came to 8 bases. CDR3 nucleotide sequence: TGTGCCAGCTCACCCGGGGAAGCCTACGAGCAGTACTTC. The encoded protein is CASSPGEAYEQYF.

This clone was detected only once. The rearrangement uses TRBV7-2 and TRBJ1-3, with 10 positions matching TRBD1. J was trimmed by 2 bases and V by 5 bases; bases with no gene match: 3. The CDR3 runs to 15 residues. Germline V gene data show CDR1 as SGHTA and CDR2 as FQGNSA. CDR3 in DNA: TGTGCCAGCAGCCCGACAGGGGGCACTGGAAACACCATATATTTT. Encoded protein: CASSPTGGTGNTIYF.

The CDR3 bases are TGTGCCAGCAGCATTCGTTCAGGGAACACTGAAGCTTTCTTT. This sequence encodes CASSIRSGNTEAFF. The rearrangement links TRBV3-1 (or the pseudogene TRBV3-2) to TRBJ1-1; D ambiguous. The CDR3 covers 14 residues. Germline values: CDR1 LGHDT, CDR2 YNNKEL (reference sequence). V was clipped by 5 bases and J by 1 base, with 11 bases between them.

The chain recombines TRBV7-6 with TRBJ1-2, with 9 bases identical to TRBD1. V gave up 1 base and J gave up 3 bases; unmatched junction bases: 3. CDR1 is SGHVS, CDR2 FNYEAQ, per germline. CDR3 length: 15 amino acids. The CDR3 coding sequence is TGTGCCAGCAGCTTAGGACAGGGGGTTGACTATGGCTACACCTTC. Amino acids: CASSLGQGVDYGYTF.

The gene calls are TRBV14 and TRBJ1-6; D gene unclear. Germline V gene lookup returns CDR1 SGHDN and CDR2 FVKESK. The CDR3 loop spans 17 amino acids. The germline V and J ends were trimmed by 5 bases and 0 bases, with 14 bases remaining between them. The CDR3 DNA is TGTGCCAGCAGCTCACGTCTGGGGTCCTCCTATAATTCACCCCTCCACTTT. It codes for CASSSRLGSSYNSPLHF. Supplemented by reference TRBV14 and TRBJ1-6, the full variable domain reads EAGVTQFPSHSVIEKGQTVTLRCDPISGHDNLYWYRRVMGKEIKFLLHFVKESKQDESGMPNNRFLAERTGGTYSTLKVQPAELEDSGVYFCASSSRLGSSYNSPLHFGNGTRLTVT.

The rearrangement links TRBV25-1 to TRBJ2-1; 13 nucleotides align to TRBD2. Germline CDR1 is MGHDK and CDR2 is SYGVNS. The CDR3 is 16 residues long. V dropped 4 bases and J dropped 10; count of bases not matched to a gene: 10. The CDR3 coding sequence is TGTGCCAGCAGTGGTTGGACTAGCGGGGGCCTTTGGGAGCAGTTCTTC. Protein sequence: CASSGWTSGGLWEQFF.

The chain joins TRBV3-1 (or the pseudogene TRBV3-2) to TRBJ1-5; D is possibly TRBD1 (5 bases). Trimming shortened V by 4 bases and J by 5 bases, and 6 bases separated the two germline ends. This CDR3 comprises 12 residues. Germline CDR1 and CDR2: LGHDT and YNNKEL (reference sequence). The CDR3 sequence is CASSRGDQPQHF. The CDR3 DNA is TGTGCCAGCAGCCGGGGGGATCAGCCCCAGCATTTT.

In DNA form, the CDR3 reads TGTGCTAGTGGTTTGCTCAGCTGGCCTGTGTTCTTC. This encodes CASGLLSWPVFF. V usage is TRBV12-5 and J usage is TRBJ2-1; D is unresolved. CDR3 length equals 12 residues. Germline CDR1 LGHNT, CDR2 FRNRAP. The germline V and J ends were trimmed by 2 bases and 15 bases, with 14 bases remaining between them. The full variable domain, with the rest looked up from reference TRBV12-5 and TRBJ2-1, is DARVTQTPRHKVTEMGQEVTMRCQPILGHNTVFWYRQTMMQGLELLAYFRNRAPLDDSGMPKDRFSAEMPDATLATLKIQPSEPRDSAVYFCASGLLSWPVFFGPGTRLTVL.

This clone has just a few counts. The V call is TRBV6-4, the J call TRBJ1-6, with D uncertain. Germline lookup yields CDR1 MRHNA and CDR2 SNTAGT. The CDR3 is 13 amino acids. Between the trimmed V and J ends, which lost 2 bases and 11 bases, there was a span of 10 bases. CDR3 nucleotides: TGTGCCAGCAGTGACAGGATAGGCGCACCCCTCCACTTT. Protein product: CASSDRIGAPLHF.

The gene calls are TRBV6-1 and TRBJ1-5; possible D gene TRBD1, 5 bases. This CDR3 region has 17 residues. Trimming removed 0 bases from V and 2 bases from J, with 14 bases in between. Germline assignment: CDR1 MNHNS and CDR2 SASEGT. The CDR3 DNA is TGTGCCAGCAGTGAAGCGCTAGTGGTCAGGGGCAATCAGCCCCAGCATTTT. The encoded protein is CASSEALVVRGNQPQHF.

The V call is TRBV18, the J call TRBJ1-1; D remains ambiguous. The germline V gene encodes CDR1 KGHSH and CDR2 LQKENI. The ends were cut back, 1 base at V and 3 bases at J, with 6 bases in the middle. This CDR3 region has 13 residues. This CDR3 reads CASSPQVHTEAFF. The CDR3 nucleotides are TGTGCCAGCTCACCACAGGTTCACACTGAAGCTTTCTTT.

The chain carries TRBV5-1 and TRBJ1-2, with 7 bases fitting TRBD1. Germline V gene lookup returns CDR1 SGHRS and CDR2 YFSETQ. Trimming at V came to 4 bases and at J to 8 bases, leaving 14 bases not matched to a gene. This CDR3 contains 15 residues. The CDR3 is CASSLFGTAGEGYTF. The DNA for the CDR3 is TGCGCCAGCAGCCTGTTCGGGACAGCCGGGGAAGGCTACACCTTC.

The genes are TRBV6-1 and TRBJ1-1; D is possibly TRBD1 (6 bases). Deletions cut 2 bases from V and 4 bases from J, with 17 bases between. Germline V CDR1 and CDR2: MNHNS, SASEGT. The CDR3 covers 16 residues. In DNA form, the CDR3 reads TGTGCCAGCAGTGAAATCTGGGGGCTAGTCAGCACTGAAGCTTTCTTT. It is translated as CASSEIWGLVSTEAFF.

The chain is built from TRBV7-3 and TRBJ2-2; D is possibly TRBD2 (6 bases). V lost 6 bases to trimming and J lost 2 bases, with 7 bases between them. Germline CDR1 and CDR2: SGHTA and FQGTGA. The CDR3 loop spans 13 amino acids. The CDR3 DNA is TGTGCCAGCAGGGGACTCAACACCGGGGAGCTGTTTTTT. Its protein product is CASRGLNTGELFF.

This clone was counted between two and nine times. V usage is TRBV19 and J usage is TRBJ2-7, with D uncertain. V was pared by 5 bases and J by 0 bases, with 11 bases between. Germline lookup yields CDR1 LNHDA and CDR2 SQIVND (reference sequence). This CDR3 spans 14 amino acids. Here the CDR3 reads CASSDQVASYEQYF. The DNA of the CDR3 is TGTGCCAGTAGTGATCAGGTTGCCTCCTACGAGCAGTACTTC.

Only one count was recorded for this clone. The CDR3 DNA sequence: TGTGCCACCTTACAGAACACTGAAGCTTTCTTT. Translating it yields CATLQNTEAFF. The J gene is TRBJ1-1, the V gene TRBV27; D is ambiguous. The CDR3 is 11 amino acids. Trimming left V 10 bases short and J 1 base short, with 7 bases between. Germline-derived CDR1 and CDR2 are MNHEY and SMNVEV (reference sequence).

The V call is TRBV7-6, the J call TRBJ1-3; D is undetermined. Trimming left V 1 base short and J 0 bases short, with 10 bases between. CDR3 length: 16 residues. In germline, CDR1 is SGHVS, CDR2 FNYEAQ. CDR3 bases: TGTGCCAGCAGCTTAGGGTCATGGCGCTCTGGAAACACCATATATTTT. Translating gives CASSLGSWRSGNTIYF.